A single sample gave rise to the 7 T cell receptor beta chains below, sequenced in a study of technical replicates of blood from several donors. Data came from immunoSEQ multiplex PCR; TCRdb stores just in-frame clones and leaves some out. Of 76,000 or so clones listed, more than 85% are singletons. The source material was T cells isolated from PBMCs. These TCRs come from a human donor in good health.

The chain uses TRBV7-9 and TRBJ2-5; TRBD2 matches 8 bases. The germline gives CDR1 SEHNR, CDR2 FQNEAQ (reference sequence). The J segment lost 5 bases and the V segment lost 4 bases, leaving 6 bases of the junction unmatched. This CDR3 has 14 amino acids. This chain's CDR3 is CASSSGGARETQYF. The CDR3 region has the DNA TGTGCCAGCAGCTCGGGAGGGGCCAGGGAGACCCAGTACTTC.

The rearrangement uses TRBV15 and TRBJ1-1; D remains unclear. The V and J ends lost 5 bases and 6 bases respectively, with 7 bases between them. This CDR3 region has 11 residues. Germline V gene data show CDR1 as LNHNV and CDR2 as YYDKDF (reference sequence). CDR3 nucleotide sequence: TGTGCCACCAGCTACGGAGCTGAAGCTTTCTTT. Encoded protein: CATSYGAEAFF.

The chain employs TRBV19 and TRBJ2-2; 14 nucleotides align to TRBD2. After removal of 3 bases from V and 1 base from J, the junction contained 7 bases not matched to a gene. Germline CDR1 LNHDA, CDR2 SQIVND (reference sequence). This CDR3 comprises 19 residues. The CDR3 here is CASSIGRLAGGRNTGELFF. CDR3 in DNA: TGTGCCAGTAGTATTGGGCGACTAGCGGGGGGGCGGAACACCGGGGAGCTGTTTTTT.

V is TRBV7-9 and J is TRBJ2-2, with D maybe TRBD2 (5 bases). Germline V CDR1 and CDR2: SEHNR, FQNEAQ (reference sequence). Deletions cut 2 bases from V and 1 base from J, with 8 bases between. The CDR3 has 15 residues. The CDR3, as DNA: TGTGCCAGCAGCTTACCTAGCCAGAACACCGGGGAGCTGTTTTTT. Encoded protein: CASSLPSQNTGELFF. Together with reference TRBV7-9 and TRBJ2-2, the CDR3 gives the full variable domain: DTGVSQNPRHKITKRGQNVTFRCDPISEHNRLYWYRQTLGQGPEFLTYFQNEAQLEKSRLLSDRFSAERPKGSFSTLEIQRTEQGDSAMYLCASSLPSQNTGELFFGEGSRLTVL.

The CDR3 is CASSLGDGQGFAEAFF. Here the CDR3 DNA reads TGCGCCAGCAGCCTTGGCGACGGACAGGGGTTCGCTGAAGCTTTCTTT. V usage is TRBV4-1 and J usage is TRBJ1-1; 9 bases align to TRBD1. The V and J ends lost 4 bases and 6 bases, in that order; junction bases with no gene match: 12. The CDR3 loop spans 16 amino acids. Germline values: CDR1 MGHRA, CDR2 YSYEKL.

The chain has TRBV27 and TRBJ2-1, with 9 bases fitting TRBD2. The germline gives CDR1 MNHEY, CDR2 SMNVEV (reference sequence). CDR3 length: 15 residues. J was trimmed by 4 bases and V by 1 base; bases with no gene match: 2. This CDR3 reads CASSLWLAGYNEQFF. CDR3 DNA: TGTGCCAGCAGTTTATGGCTAGCGGGGTACAATGAGCAGTTCTTC.

The chain joins TRBV7-9 to TRBJ1-1; tentatively, D is TRBD1 (5 bases). Per germline, CDR1 SEHNR and CDR2 FQNEAQ (reference sequence). This CDR3 is 14 amino acids long. V lost 7 bases, J lost 6 bases, and 18 bases lay in between. As DNA, the CDR3 is TGTGCCAGCAACTCCCGGGACTTCGGCCCTGAAGCTTTCTTT. It specifies CASNSRDFGPEAFF.